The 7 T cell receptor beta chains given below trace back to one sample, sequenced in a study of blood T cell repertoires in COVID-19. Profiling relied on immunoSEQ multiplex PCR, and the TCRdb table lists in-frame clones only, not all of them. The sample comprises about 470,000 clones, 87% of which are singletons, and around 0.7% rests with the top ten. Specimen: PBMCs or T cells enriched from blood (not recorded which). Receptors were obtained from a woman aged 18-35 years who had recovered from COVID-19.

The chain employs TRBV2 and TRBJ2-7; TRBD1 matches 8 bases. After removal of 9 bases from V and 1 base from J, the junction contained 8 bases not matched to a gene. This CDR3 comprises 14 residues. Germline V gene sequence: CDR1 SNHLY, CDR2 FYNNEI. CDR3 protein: CASSWTGSSYEQYF. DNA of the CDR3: TGTGCCAGTTCTTGGACAGGGTCTTCCTACGAGCAGTACTTC.

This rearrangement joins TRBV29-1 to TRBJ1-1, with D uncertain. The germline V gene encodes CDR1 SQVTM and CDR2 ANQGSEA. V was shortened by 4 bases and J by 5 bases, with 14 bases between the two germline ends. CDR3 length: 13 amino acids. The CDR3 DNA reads TGCAGCGTTGCGAGGGCGGAGAGGACTGAAGCTTTCTTT. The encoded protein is CSVARAERTEAFF.

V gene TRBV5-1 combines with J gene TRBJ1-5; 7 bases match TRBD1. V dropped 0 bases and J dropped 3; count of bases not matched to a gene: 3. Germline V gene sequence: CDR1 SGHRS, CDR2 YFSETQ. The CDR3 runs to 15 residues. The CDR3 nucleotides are TGCGCCAGCAGCTTGGGGACAGGCTACAATCAGCCCCAGCATTTT. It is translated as CASSLGTGYNQPQHF.

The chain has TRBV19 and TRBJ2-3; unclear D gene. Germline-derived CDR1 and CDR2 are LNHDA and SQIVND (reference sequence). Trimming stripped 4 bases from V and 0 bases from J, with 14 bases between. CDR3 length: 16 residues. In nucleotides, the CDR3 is TGTGCCAGTAGTACCGGAGACGGTTATAGCACAGATACGCAGTATTTT. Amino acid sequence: CASSTGDGYSTDTQYF.

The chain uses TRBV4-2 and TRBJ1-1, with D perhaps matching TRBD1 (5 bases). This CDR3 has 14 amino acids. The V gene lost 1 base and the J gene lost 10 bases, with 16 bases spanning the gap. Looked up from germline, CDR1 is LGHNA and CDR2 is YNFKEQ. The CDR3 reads CASSQASPGNRAFF. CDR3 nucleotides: TGTGCCAGCAGCCAAGCTTCCCCAGGGAACAGAGCTTTCTTT.

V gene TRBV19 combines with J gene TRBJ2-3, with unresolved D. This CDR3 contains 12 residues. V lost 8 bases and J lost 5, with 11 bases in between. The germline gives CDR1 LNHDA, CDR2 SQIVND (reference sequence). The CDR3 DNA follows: TGTGCCAGTGGTCCGCAGGTAGATACGCAGTATTTT. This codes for CASGPQVDTQYF.

CDR3 nucleotide sequence: TGCGCCAGCAGCTTGGGTATAACCTATCAAGAGACCCAGTACTTC. Its translation: CASSLGITYQETQYF. The chain has TRBV5-1 and TRBJ2-5; D is unclear. Germline V gene sequence: CDR1 SGHRS, CDR2 YFSETQ. With 0 bases removed from V and 2 bases from J, the gap between germline ends came to 11 bases. This CDR3 is 15 amino acids long.